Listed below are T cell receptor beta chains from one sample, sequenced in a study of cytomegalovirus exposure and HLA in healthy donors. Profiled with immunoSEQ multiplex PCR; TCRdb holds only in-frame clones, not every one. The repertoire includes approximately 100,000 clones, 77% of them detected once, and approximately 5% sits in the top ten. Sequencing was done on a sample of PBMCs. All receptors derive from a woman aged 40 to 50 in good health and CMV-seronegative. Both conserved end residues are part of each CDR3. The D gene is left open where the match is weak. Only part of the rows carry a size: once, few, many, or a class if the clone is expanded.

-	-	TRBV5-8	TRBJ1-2	TGTGCCAGACACATGACAGGTGACTATGGCTACACCTTC	CARHMTGDYGYTF
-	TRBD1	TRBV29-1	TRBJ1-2	TGCAGCGTGCCCGGGACAGGGGACTATGGCTACACCTTC	CSVPGTGDYGYTF
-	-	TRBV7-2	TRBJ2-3	TGTGCCAGCAGCTTAGGACAGATCTCCACAGATACGCAGTATTTT	CASSLGQISTDTQYF
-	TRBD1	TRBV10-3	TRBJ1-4	TGTGCCATCAGCCAGCCCTCAGGGGGGCAAGAAAAACTGTTTTTT	CAISQPSGGQEKLFF
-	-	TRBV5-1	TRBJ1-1	TGCGCCAGCAGCTTGTGGCAGGGGAAGAACACTGAAGCTTTCTTT	CASSLWQGKNTEAFF
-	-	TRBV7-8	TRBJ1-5	TGTGCCAGCAGCTCGACAGAGAATCAGCCCCAGCATTTT	CASSSTENQPQHF
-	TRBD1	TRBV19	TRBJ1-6	TGTGCCAGTACCTACAGGGGCAATTCACCCCTCCACTTT	CASTYRGNSPLHF
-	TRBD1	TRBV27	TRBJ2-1	TGTGCCAGCAGTTGGACAGGGAGGAATGAGCAGTTCTTC	CASSWTGRNEQFF
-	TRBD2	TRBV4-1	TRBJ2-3	TGCGCCAGCAGCCAATACTTAGCGGGGGGGCTGACAGATACGCAGTATTTT	CASSQYLAGGLTDTQYF
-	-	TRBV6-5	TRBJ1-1	TGTGCCAGCAGTTACCTATCGAACACTGAAGCTTTCTTT	CASSYLSNTEAFF
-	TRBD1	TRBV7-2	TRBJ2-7	TGTGCCAGCAGCCCATACGGGACAGGGACCTACGAGCAGTACTTC	CASSPYGTGTYEQYF
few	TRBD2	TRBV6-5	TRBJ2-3	TGTGCCAGCACTGCGGGGGGGATGGATACGCAGTATTTT	CASTAGGMDTQYF